The clone carrying this T cell receptor beta chain was counted at least ten times. The antigen is undetermined. The V gene end was trimmed by 3 bases and the J gene end by 6 bases; junction bases not matched to a gene: 5. CDR3 length: 15 amino acids. Graves' hyperthyroidism was deemed stable absent ophthalmopathy progression within 18 months. The PBMCs studied were ones that came from 10 ml fresh peripheral blood. The sample comes from a study of T cells in Graves' hyperthyroidism and ophthalmopathy. Broader study findings: Using 13 V-J features, a model discriminated ophthalmopathy from stable hyperthyroidism.

TCR beta CDR3 sequences were amplified from RNA transcripts. HTBI primers were the set used in a first-round RT-PCR of the TCR CDR3. TCRdb processed the multiplex PCR reads anew with MiXCR; each CDR3 protein has one entry. The sample comprises approximately 640,000 distinct CDR3 sequences, around 16% of which are singletons, and less than 4.5% rests with the top ten. The material sequenced was blood. The chain carries TRBV12-3 or TRBV12-4 and TRBJ2-1, with 10 bases lining up with TRBD2. The receptor's source is a young woman with Graves' hyperthyroidism. CDR3 nucleotides: TGTGCCAGCAGTTTGGAAGCGGGAGGGGGCAATGAGCAGTTCTTC. It is translated as CASSLEAGGGNEQFF.